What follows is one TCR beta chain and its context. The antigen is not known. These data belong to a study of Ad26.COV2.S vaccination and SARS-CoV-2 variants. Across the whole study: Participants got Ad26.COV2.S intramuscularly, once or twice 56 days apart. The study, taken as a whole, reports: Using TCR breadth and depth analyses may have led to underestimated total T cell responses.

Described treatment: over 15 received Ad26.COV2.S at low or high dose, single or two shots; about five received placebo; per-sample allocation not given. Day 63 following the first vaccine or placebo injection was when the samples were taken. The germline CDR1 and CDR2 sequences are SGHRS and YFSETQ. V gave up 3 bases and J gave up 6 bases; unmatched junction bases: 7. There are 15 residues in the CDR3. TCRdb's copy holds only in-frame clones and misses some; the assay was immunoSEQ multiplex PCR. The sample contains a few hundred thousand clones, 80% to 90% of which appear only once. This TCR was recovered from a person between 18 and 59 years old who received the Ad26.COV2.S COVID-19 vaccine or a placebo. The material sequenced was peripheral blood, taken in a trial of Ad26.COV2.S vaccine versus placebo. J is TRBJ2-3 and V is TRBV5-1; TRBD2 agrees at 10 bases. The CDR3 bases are TGCGCCAGCAGCTCCACTAGCGGGGTCGTGGATACGCAGTATTTT. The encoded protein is CASSSTSGVVDTQYF. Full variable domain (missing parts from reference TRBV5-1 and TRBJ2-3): KAGVTQTPRYLIKTRGQQVTLSCSPISGHRSVSWYQQTPGQGLQFLFEYFSETQRNKGNFPGRFSGRQFSNSRSEMNVSTLELGDSALYLCASSSTSGVVDTQYFGPGTRLTVL.